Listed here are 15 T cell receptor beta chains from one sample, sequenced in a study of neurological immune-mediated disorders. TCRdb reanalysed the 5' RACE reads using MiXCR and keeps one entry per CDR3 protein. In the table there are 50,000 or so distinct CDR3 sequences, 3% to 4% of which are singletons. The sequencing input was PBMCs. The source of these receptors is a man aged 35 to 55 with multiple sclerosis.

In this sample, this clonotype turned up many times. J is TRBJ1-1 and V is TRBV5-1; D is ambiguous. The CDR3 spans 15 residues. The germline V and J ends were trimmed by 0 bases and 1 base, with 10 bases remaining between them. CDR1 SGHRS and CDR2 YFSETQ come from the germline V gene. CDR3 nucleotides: TGCGCCAGCAGCTTGGAGGCGAATCCGAACACTGAAGCTTTCTTT. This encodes CASSLEANPNTEAFF.

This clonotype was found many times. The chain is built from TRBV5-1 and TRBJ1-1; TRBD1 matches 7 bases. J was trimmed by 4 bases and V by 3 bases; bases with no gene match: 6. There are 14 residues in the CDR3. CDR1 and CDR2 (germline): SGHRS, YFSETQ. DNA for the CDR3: TGCGCCAGCAGCTCGGGACAGATGAGCACTGAAGCTTTCTTT. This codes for CASSSGQMSTEAFF.

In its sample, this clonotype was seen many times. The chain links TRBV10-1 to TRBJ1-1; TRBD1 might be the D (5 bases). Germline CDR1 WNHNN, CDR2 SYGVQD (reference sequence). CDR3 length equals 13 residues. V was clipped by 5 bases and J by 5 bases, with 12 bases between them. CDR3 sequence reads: CASSKLRETEAFF. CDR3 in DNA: TGCGCCAGCAGTAAACTCAGGGAGACTGAAGCTTTCTTT.

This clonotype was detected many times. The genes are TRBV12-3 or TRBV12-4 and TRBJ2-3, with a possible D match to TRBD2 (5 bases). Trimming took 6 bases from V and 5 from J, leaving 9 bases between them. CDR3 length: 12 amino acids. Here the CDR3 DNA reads TGTGCCAGCAGCCAACTAGAAGATACGCAGTATTTT. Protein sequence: CASSQLEDTQYF.

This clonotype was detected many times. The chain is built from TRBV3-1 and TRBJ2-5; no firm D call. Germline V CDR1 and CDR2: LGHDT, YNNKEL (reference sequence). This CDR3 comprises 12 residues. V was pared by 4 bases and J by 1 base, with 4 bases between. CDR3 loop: CASSPSQETQYF. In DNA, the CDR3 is TGTGCCAGCAGCCCAAGCCAAGAGACCCAGTACTTC.

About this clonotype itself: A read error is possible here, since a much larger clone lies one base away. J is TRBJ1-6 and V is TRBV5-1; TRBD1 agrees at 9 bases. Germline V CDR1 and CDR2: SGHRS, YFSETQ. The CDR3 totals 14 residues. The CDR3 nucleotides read TGCGCCAGCAGCGCGGACAGGGGAGGTTCACCCCTCAAATTT. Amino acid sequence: CASSADRGGSPLKF.

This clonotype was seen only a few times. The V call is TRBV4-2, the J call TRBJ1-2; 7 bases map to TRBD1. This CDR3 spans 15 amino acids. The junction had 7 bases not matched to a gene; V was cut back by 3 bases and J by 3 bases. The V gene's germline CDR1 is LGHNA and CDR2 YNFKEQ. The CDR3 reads CASSQEDREDYGYTF. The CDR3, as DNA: TGTGCCAGCAGCCAGGAAGACAGGGAGGACTATGGCTACACCTTC.

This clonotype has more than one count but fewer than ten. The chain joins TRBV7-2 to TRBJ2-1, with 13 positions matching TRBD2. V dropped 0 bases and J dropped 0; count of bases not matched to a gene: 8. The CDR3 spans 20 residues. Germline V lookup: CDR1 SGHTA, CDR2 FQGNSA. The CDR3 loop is CASSLATGLAGTSSYNEQFF. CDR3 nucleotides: TGTGCCAGCAGCTTAGCAACGGGACTAGCGGGAACGAGCTCCTACAATGAGCAGTTCTTC.

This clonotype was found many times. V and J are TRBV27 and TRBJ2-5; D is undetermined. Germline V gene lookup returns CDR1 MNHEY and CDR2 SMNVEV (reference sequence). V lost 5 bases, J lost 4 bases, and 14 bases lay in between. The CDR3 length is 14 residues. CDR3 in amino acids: CASSNPAQVETQYF. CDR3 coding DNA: TGTGCCAGCAGTAACCCTGCCCAGGTAGAGACCCAGTACTTC.

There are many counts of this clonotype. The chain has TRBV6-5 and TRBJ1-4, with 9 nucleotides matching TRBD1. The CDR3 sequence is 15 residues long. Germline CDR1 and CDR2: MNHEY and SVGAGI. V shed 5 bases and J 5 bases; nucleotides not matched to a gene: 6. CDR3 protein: CASSRDRGGNEKLFF. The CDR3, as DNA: TGTGCCAGCAGTCGTGACAGGGGGGGGAATGAAAAACTGTTTTTT.

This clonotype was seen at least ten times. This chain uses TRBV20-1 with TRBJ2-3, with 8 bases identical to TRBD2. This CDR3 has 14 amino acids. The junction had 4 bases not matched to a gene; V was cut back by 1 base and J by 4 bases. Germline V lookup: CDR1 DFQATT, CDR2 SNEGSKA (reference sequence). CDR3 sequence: CSARGLASSDTQYF. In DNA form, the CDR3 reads TGCAGTGCTAGAGGACTAGCGAGTTCAGATACGCAGTATTTT.

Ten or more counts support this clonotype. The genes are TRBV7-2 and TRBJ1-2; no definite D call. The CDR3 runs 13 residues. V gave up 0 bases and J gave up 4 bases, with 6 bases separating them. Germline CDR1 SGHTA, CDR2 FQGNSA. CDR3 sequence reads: CASSLASVYGYTF. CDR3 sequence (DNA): TGTGCCAGCAGCTTAGCGAGTGTCTATGGCTACACCTTC.

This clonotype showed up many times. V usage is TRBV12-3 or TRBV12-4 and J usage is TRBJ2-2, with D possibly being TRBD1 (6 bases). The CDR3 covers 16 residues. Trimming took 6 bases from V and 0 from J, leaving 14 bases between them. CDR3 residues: CASRTTRTANTGELFF. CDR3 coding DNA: TGTGCCAGCAGAACGACCCGGACAGCGAACACCGGGGAGCTGTTTTTT.

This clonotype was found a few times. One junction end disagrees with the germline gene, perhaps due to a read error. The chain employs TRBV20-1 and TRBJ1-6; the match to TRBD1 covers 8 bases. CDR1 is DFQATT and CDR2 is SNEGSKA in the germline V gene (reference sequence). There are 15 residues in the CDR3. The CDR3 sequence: CSARDSGTGGSPLNF. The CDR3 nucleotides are TGCAGTGCTAGAGATTCAGGGACAGGTGGTTCACCCCTCAACTTT.

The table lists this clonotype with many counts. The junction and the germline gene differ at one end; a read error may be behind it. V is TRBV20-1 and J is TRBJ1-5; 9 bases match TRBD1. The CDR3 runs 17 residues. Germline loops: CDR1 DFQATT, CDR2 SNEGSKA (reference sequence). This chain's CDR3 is CSARAIPGQGNNQPQNF. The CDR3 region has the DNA TGCAGTGCTAGAGCCATTCCCGGACAGGGGAACAATCAGCCCCAGAATTTT.